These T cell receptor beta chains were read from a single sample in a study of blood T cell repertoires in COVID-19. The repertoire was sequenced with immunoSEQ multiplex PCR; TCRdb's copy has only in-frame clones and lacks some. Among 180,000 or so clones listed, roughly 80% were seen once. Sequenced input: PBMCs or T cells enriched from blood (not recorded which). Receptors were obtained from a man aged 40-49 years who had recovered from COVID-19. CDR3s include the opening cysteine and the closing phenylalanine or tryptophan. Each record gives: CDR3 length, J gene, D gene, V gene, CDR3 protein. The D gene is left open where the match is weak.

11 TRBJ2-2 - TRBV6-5 CASRLTGELFF
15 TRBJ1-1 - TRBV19 CASSISPYMNTEAFF
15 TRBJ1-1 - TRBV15 CATSRDRLRGTEAFF
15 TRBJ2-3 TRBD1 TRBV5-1 CASSWGQGGTDTQYF
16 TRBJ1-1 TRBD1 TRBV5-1 CASSSPTGNLNTEAFF
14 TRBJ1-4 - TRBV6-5 CASSPGTTNEKLFF
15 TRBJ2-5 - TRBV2 CASSESRDPGETQYF
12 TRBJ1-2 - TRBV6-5 CASRRQWRGYTF
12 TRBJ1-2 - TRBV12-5 CASGAGDRVYTF
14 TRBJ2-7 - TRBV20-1 CSASIRLGGYEQYF
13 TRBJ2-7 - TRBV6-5 CASSSTGPYEQYF